This entry lists 27 T cell receptor beta chains sequenced from one sample in a study of PD-1 blockade in mismatch repair-deficient tumors. The table came from immunoSEQ multiplex PCR; TCRdb's copy has only in-frame clones and leaves some out. Here the sample spans about 67,000 clones, approximately 82% being singletons. The sample consisted of peripheral blood, taken 2 weeks after starting pembrolizumab. The receptor set was obtained from an adult with mismatch repair-deficient cancer.

The chain combines TRBV5-6 with TRBJ2-7; perhaps TRBD1 as D (6 bases). Trimming stripped 2 bases from V and 2 bases from J, with 8 bases between. The germline CDR1 and CDR2 sequences are SGHDT and YYEEEE. The CDR3 spans 13 residues. CDR3 DNA: TGTGCCAGCAGCTTATGGACAGCCTACGAGCAGTACTTC. Its protein is CASSLWTAYEQYF.

The CDR3 is CASSLRGQGLVGNQPQHF. The DNA of the CDR3 is TGTGCCAGCAGCTTACGTGGACAGGGCCTTGTGGGCAATCAGCCCCAGCATTTT. This chain links TRBV7-8 with TRBJ1-5; 8 nucleotides line up with TRBD1. The CDR3 is made up of 18 amino acids. CDR1 and CDR2 from the germline V gene are SGHVS and FQNEAQ. Trimming cost V 2 bases and J 2 bases; bases outside gene matches: 11.

The count of this clone is one. The V call is TRBV7-9, the J call TRBJ2-7; D uncertain. The V gene's germline CDR1 is SEHNR and CDR2 FQNEAQ (reference sequence). The CDR3 runs 11 residues. V lost 3 bases to trimming and J lost 5 bases, with 5 bases between them. DNA for the CDR3: TGTGCCAGCAGCTTCTGGGACGAGCAGTACTTC. This codes for CASSFWDEQYF.

The CDR3, as DNA: TGTGCCAGCAGCCCCTTTGGGACAAACTCCTACAATGAGCAGTTCTTC. Amino acids: CASSPFGTNSYNEQFF. The V call is TRBV9, the J call TRBJ2-1, with D possibly being TRBD1 (6 bases). V lost 4 bases, J lost 0 bases, and 14 bases lay in between. CDR1 is SGDLS and CDR2 is YYNGEE in the germline V gene. The CDR3 contains 16 residues.

The chain joins TRBV21-1 to TRBJ1-1; TRBD1, the table's D call, was not compared with the DNA. TRBV21-1 is given as a pseudogene. The CDR3 has 8 residues. The CDR3 here is CASQATFF. The DNA of the CDR3 is TGTGCCAGCCAGGCGACTTTCTTT.

The chain uses TRBV18 and TRBJ2-4; D is unclear. Germline CDR1 reads KGHSH; CDR2 reads LQKENI. Trimming removed 4 bases at V and 5 bases at J, with 9 bases between. The CDR3 is 13 amino acids. As DNA, the CDR3 is TGTGCCAGCTCACAGGGAAACCAAAACATTCAGTACTTC. It specifies CASSQGNQNIQYF.

The V call is TRBV19, the J call TRBJ1-4, with TRBD1 identical over 8 bases. The V segment lost 4 bases and the J segment 7 bases; nucleotides outside the gene matches: 11. The CDR3 length is 16 residues. Germline assignment: CDR1 LNHDA and CDR2 SQIVND (reference sequence). The CDR3 DNA reads as TGTGCCAGTAGTACTCAGGGGGCAGGGTTCGCTGAAAAACTGTTTTTT. Residues: CASSTQGAGFAEKLFF.

The V gene is TRBV10-3, the J gene TRBJ1-2; D possibly corresponds to TRBD1 (6 bases). V lost 6 bases and J 6 bases, leaving 14 bases between the germline ends. This CDR3 contains 13 residues. Germline V gene lookup returns CDR1 ENHRY and CDR2 SYGVKD. The chain's CDR3 is CAIRGDKGDGYTF. DNA for the CDR3: TGTGCCATCAGGGGGGACAAGGGGGATGGCTACACCTTC.

The chain couples TRBV14 to TRBJ1-1; 8 nucleotides agree with TRBD1. Trimming cost V 2 bases and J 7 bases; bases outside gene matches: 6. The V gene's germline CDR1 is SGHDN and CDR2 FVKESK. The CDR3 has 14 amino acids. CDR3 sequence (DNA): TGTGCCAGCAGCCAAACCCGACAGGGGATTGAAGCTTTCTTT. It specifies CASSQTRQGIEAFF.

The rearrangement joins TRBV7-9 to TRBJ2-2, with 10 bases fitting TRBD2. The CDR3 loop spans 17 amino acids. V shed 5 bases, J shed 4 bases, and the junction held 10 bases outside the gene matches. Germline assignment: CDR1 SEHNR and CDR2 FQNEAQ (reference sequence). The CDR3 sequence is CASSEATSGWATGELFF. The CDR3 DNA is TGTGCCAGCAGCGAGGCGACTAGCGGGTGGGCCACCGGGGAGCTGTTTTTT.

This clone was observed a single time. The junction departs from the called germline gene at one end, perhaps through a read error. The chain carries TRBV4-1 and TRBJ2-7, with D perhaps matching TRBD1 (5 bases). CDR1 MGHRA and CDR2 YSYEKL come from the germline V gene. The CDR3 is 14 residues long. As DNA, the CDR3 is TGCGCCAGCAGCCAAGAAGGAACAGGCCGGCAGTTGAACTTC. It translates to CASSQEGTGRQLNF.

This clone came up once. The chain employs TRBV10-2 and TRBJ2-5, with TRBD2 identical over 7 bases. The ends lost 3 bases at V and 1 base at J; junction bases unmatched: 5. Looked up from germline, CDR1 is WSHSY and CDR2 is SAAADI. The CDR3 sequence is 15 residues long. CDR3 DNA sequence: TGCGCCAGCAGTGAACCAGCGGGGACCCAAGAGACCCAGTACTTC. Translating gives CASSEPAGTQETQYF.

The rearrangement joins TRBV2 to TRBJ1-1; D unresolved. Germline loops: CDR1 SNHLY, CDR2 FYNNEI. This CDR3 is built from 15 residues. V lost 6 bases and J lost 2, with 16 bases in between. For the CDR3, the DNA is TGTGCCAGCAGCCTACTCGACATCTCCAACACTGAAGCTTTCTTT. Translating it yields CASSLLDISNTEAFF.

The count of this clone is one. The chain is built from TRBV7-9 and TRBJ1-3; 7 bases are shared with TRBD1. The CDR3 loop spans 15 amino acids. In germline, CDR1 is SEHNR, CDR2 FQNEAQ (reference sequence). The V segment lost 1 base and the J segment 1 base; nucleotides outside the gene matches: 1. CDR3 sequence: CASSLGQGSGNTIYF. CDR3 in DNA: TGTGCCAGCAGCTTAGGACAGGGATCTGGAAACACCATATATTTT.

The chain joins TRBV7-2 to TRBJ2-3, with 13 bases fitting TRBD2. CDR1 and CDR2 from the germline V gene are SGHTA and FQGNSA. J gave up 5 bases and V 6 bases, and 8 bases lay outside the gene matches. The CDR3 is made up of 16 amino acids. The CDR3 coding sequence is TGTGCCAGCAGGTCTGGACTAGCGGGAGTAAGAGATACGCAGTATTTT. It yields the protein CASRSGLAGVRDTQYF.

The rearrangement joins TRBV7-3 to TRBJ2-2; D might be TRBD1 or TRBD2, each matching 5 bases. The germline gives CDR1 SGHTA, CDR2 FQGTGA. The CDR3 has 18 residues. Trimming shortened V by 5 bases and J by 0 bases, and 19 bases separated the two germline ends. CDR3 in DNA: TGTGCCAGCAGCACCCGAGGGCAGGGAAGATCGAACACCGGGGAGCTGTTTTTT. Protein: CASSTRGQGRSNTGELFF.

The gene calls are TRBV2 and TRBJ1-1; D call uncertain. The germline V gene has CDR1 SNHLY and CDR2 FYNNEI. V lost 6 bases, J lost 1 base, and 9 bases lay in between. The length of the CDR3 is 13 residues. CDR3 DNA: TGTGCCAGCAGCTACGAGAGGAACACTGAAGCTTTCTTT. It translates to CASSYERNTEAFF.

The V call is TRBV20-1, the J call TRBJ2-5, with TRBD2 matching over 7 bases. Germline V gene sequence: CDR1 DFQATT, CDR2 SNEGSKA (reference sequence). The V segment lost 4 bases and the J segment 7 bases; nucleotides outside the gene matches: 3. There are 11 residues in the CDR3. For the CDR3, the DNA is TGCAGTGCTAAAATAGCGGGGACCCAGTACTTC. Translated: CSAKIAGTQYF.

The chain combines TRBV7-3 with TRBJ2-1, with 10 bases matching TRBD2. This CDR3 is built from 15 residues. CDR1 is SGHTA and CDR2 is FQGTGA in the germline V gene. V lost 0 bases to trimming and J lost 8 bases; unmatched junction nucleotides: 4. In DNA, the CDR3 is TGTGCCAGCAGCTTAACTCCTAGCGGGAGACATGAGCAGTTCTTC. Its translation is CASSLTPSGRHEQFF.

In its sample, this clone was seen a few times. CDR3 protein: CASSEALRGMNTEAFF. The CDR3, as DNA: TGTGCCAGCAGTGAAGCGCTTCGGGGGATGAACACTGAAGCTTTCTTT. The chain joins TRBV2 to TRBJ1-1; tentative D call: TRBD1 (5 bases). The CDR3 sequence is 16 residues long. CDR1 is SNHLY and CDR2 is FYNNEI in the germline V gene. Trimming stripped 0 bases from V and 0 bases from J, with 11 bases between. The whole variable domain, remainder taken from reference TRBV2 and TRBJ1-1, is EPEVTQTPSHQVTQMGQEVILRCVPISNHLYFYWYRQILGQKVEFLVSFYNNEISEKSEIFDDQFSVERPDGSNFTLKIRSTKLEDSAMYFCASSEALRGMNTEAFFGQGTRLTVV.

V and J are TRBV4-3 and TRBJ1-4; D unclear. CDR1 LGHNA and CDR2 YSLEER come from the germline V gene. V was cut by 4 bases and J by 8 bases, with 14 bases left in between. CDR3 length: 14 residues. The CDR3 loop is CASSRGLGNEKLFF. The CDR3 coding sequence is TGCGCCAGCAGCCGAGGACTGGGGAACGAAAAACTGTTTTTT.

In this sample, this clone is medium-sized. The J gene is TRBJ1-2, the V gene TRBV9, with D perhaps TRBD1 (6 bases). From germline, CDR1 is SGDLS and CDR2 YYNGEE. The V gene lost 3 bases and the J gene lost 2 bases, with 17 bases spanning the gap. This CDR3 region has 16 residues. CDR3 coding DNA: TGTGCCAGCAGCGCCGACTTCAGGGGAGAAAACTATGGCTACACCTTC. This codes for CASSADFRGENYGYTF.

The chain joins TRBV27 to TRBJ2-5; weak D call: TRBD2 (5 bases). V was shortened by 3 bases and J by 5 bases, with 10 bases between the two germline ends. In germline, CDR1 is MNHEY, CDR2 SMNVEV (reference sequence). The CDR3 is 13 residues long. The CDR3 here is CASSLGVWETQYF. CDR3 in DNA: TGTGCCAGCAGTTTGGGAGTCTGGGAGACCCAGTACTTC.

The chain recombines TRBV29-1 with TRBJ1-4; a weak D match, TRBD1 (6 bases). V was cut by 4 bases and J by 3 bases, with 9 bases left in between. The CDR3 covers 13 residues. Germline-derived CDR1 and CDR2 are SQVTM and ANQGSEA. The CDR3 DNA reads TGCAGCGTTGGTAAGGGGGCTAATGAAAAACTGTTTTTT. It yields the protein CSVGKGANEKLFF.

This chain connects TRBV5-1 to TRBJ2-5; 7 bases map to TRBD1. The CDR3 has 13 amino acids. J was trimmed by 2 bases and V by 2 bases; bases with no gene match: 0. Germline V gives CDR1 SGHRS, CDR2 YFSETQ. The DNA for the CDR3 is TGCGCCAGCAGCTTCAGGGGGCAAGAGACCCAGTACTTC. Protein: CASSFRGQETQYF.

Only one count was recorded for this clone. The chain is built from TRBV5-1 and TRBJ2-2, with D perhaps assigned TRBD1 or TRBD2 (5 bases each). This CDR3 comprises 15 residues. In germline, CDR1 is SGHRS, CDR2 YFSETQ. Between the trimmed V and J ends, which lost 1 base and 3 bases, there was a span of 10 bases. This CDR3 reads CASSLRGEDTGELFF. The CDR3 DNA sequence: TGCGCCAGCAGCTTGAGGGGAGAGGACACCGGGGAGCTGTTTTTT.

J is TRBJ2-1 and V is TRBV7-9; 14 nucleotides align to TRBD2. Germline V lookup: CDR1 SEHNR, CDR2 FQNEAQ (reference sequence). CDR3 length: 15 residues. Trimming took 5 bases from V and 7 from J; bases not matched to a gene: 4. CDR3 nucleotides: TGTGCCAGCAGCCGGACTAGCGGGAGGCCAAATGAGCAGTTCTTC. As protein: CASSRTSGRPNEQFF.